This T cell receptor (beta chain) was sequenced during a study of pediatric ulcerative colitis. Findings and limits, study-wide: Rectal repertoires separated controls, mild-moderate and acute severe colitis.

Some clones are missing from TCRdb's copy, which holds only in-frame ones; the method was immunoSEQ multiplex PCR. The data contain around 14,000 clones, 80% to 90% of them singletons. Only a few counts were recorded for this clone. Its antigen is undetermined. The sequence derives from a boy between 10 and 17 years old with moderate ulcerative colitis. Material for sequencing was blood.

DNA of the CDR3: TGTGCCAGCAGCTCTTTCGTAAGGACAATTTCCTACGAGCAGTACTTC. Residues: CASSSFVRTISYEQYF. This sequence joins TRBV11-2 and TRBJ2-7; tentative D call: TRBD1 (5 bases). The germline CDR1 and CDR2 sequences are SGHAT and FQNNGV. V was trimmed by 4 bases and J by 1 base, leaving 17 bases between them. The CDR3 extends over 16 amino acids.